These 5 T cell receptor beta chains originate from one sample sequenced in a study of CD8+ T cells in alopecia areata. The treatment was: oral pan-JAK inhibitor, 5-10 mg twice daily. TCR sequencing used cDNA made by reverse transcription of extracted RNA. Clones were sequenced by immunoSEQ multiplex PCR, and TCRdb holds only the in-frame ones, with some missing. The sample lists around 190,000 clones, roughly 60% occurring once. The sample here was CD4+ T cells sorted from blood, taken at week 24, from a patient treated with tofacitinib. These receptors all stem from a human donor with alopecia areata.

On this clone itself: Other DNA sequences of this sample code for an identical CDR3. The genes are TRBV4-1 and TRBJ2-2, with TRBD2 matching over 9 bases. This CDR3 spans 16 amino acids. Trimming took 5 bases from V and 0 from J; bases not matched to a gene: 4. Germline V gene data show CDR1 as MGHRA and CDR2 as YSYEKL. CDR3 sequence reads: CASSWASGANTGELFF. CDR3 nucleotides: TGCGCCAGCAGCTGGGCTAGCGGGGCGAACACCGGGGAGCTGTTTTTT.

This clone has a handful of counts. The chain employs TRBV2 and TRBJ2-3, with D possibly TRBD1 on 5 matching bases. The CDR3 spans 13 residues. V dropped 5 bases and J dropped 2 bases, with 8 bases sitting between them. CDR1 is SNHLY, CDR2 FYNNEI, per germline. The CDR3 region has the DNA TGTGCCAGCAGTCCAGGGTCCACAGATACGCAGTATTTT. Translating it yields CASSPGSTDTQYF. The variable domain in full, with the rest retrieved from reference TRBV2 and TRBJ2-3, is EPEVTQTPSHQVTQMGQEVILRCVPISNHLYFYWYRQILGQKVEFLVSFYNNEISEKSEIFDDQFSVERPDGSNFTLKIRSTKLEDSAMYFCASSPGSTDTQYFGPGTRLTVL.

This clone came up a few times. V usage is TRBV29-1 and J usage is TRBJ2-1, with D possibly matching TRBD2 (5 bases). V was trimmed by 3 bases and J by 2 bases, leaving 11 bases between them. Germline values: CDR1 SQVTM, CDR2 ANQGSEA. The length of the CDR3 is 14 residues. The CDR3 here is CSVDKGSPYNEQFF. In DNA, the CDR3 is TGCAGCGTTGATAAAGGGAGCCCCTACAATGAGCAGTTCTTC.

This chain joins TRBV29-1 and TRBJ1-1, with a tentative D call TRBD1 (5 bases). Germline CDR1 is SQVTM and CDR2 is ANQGSEA. V shed 3 bases and J shed 1 base, with 12 bases lying between them. This CDR3 is built from 14 residues. As DNA, the CDR3 is TGCAGCGTTGACCCAGAGGGGAAGAACACTGAAGCTTTCTTT. This sequence encodes CSVDPEGKNTEAFF.

In its sample, this clone was seen a few times. As DNA, the CDR3 is TGTGCCAGCAGTGAAGTTCACATCTACGAGCAGTACTTC. As protein: CASSEVHIYEQYF. The gene calls are TRBV2 and TRBJ2-7, with D uncertain. The CDR3 extends over 13 amino acids. Germline V lookup: CDR1 SNHLY, CDR2 FYNNEI. With 1 base removed from V and 3 bases from J, the gap between germline ends came to 7 bases.